This T cell receptor beta chain was retrieved from a study of beta chain features in type 1 diabetes. Study conclusions and caveats: For type 1 diabetes patients, VDJ junctions showed fewer insertions and more deletions. Overrepresentation of cells with high TCR expression could result from cDNA sequencing.

Concerning this clone itself: The antigen is not known.

Since all of the isolated RNA was reverse transcribed, expressed TCRB transcripts were what got sequenced. The average output of naive, central memory and regulatory T cell samples was several million reads. The data were produced by immunoSEQ multiplex PCR, yet TCRdb's version contains in-frame clones alone and is incomplete. The table records hundreds of thousands of clones, around 15% of them present only once. Trimming took off 1 base at V and 0 bases at J, with 10 bases between the two ends. CDR1 is MDHEN, CDR2 SYDVKM, per germline. CDR3 size: 17 residues. This chain joins TRBV28 and TRBJ2-6; no reliable D call. Sequenced material: naive CD4+ T cells from blood. This TCR was sampled from a man younger than 30 in good health. DNA for the CDR3: TGTGCCAGCAGTTTATTGGTCGGAGTCTCTGGGGCCAACGTCCTGACTTTC. This codes for CASSLLVGVSGANVLTF.